These 3 T cell receptor beta chains were sequenced from one sample in a study of T cell repertoires in cytomegalovirus infection. MiXCR, applied by TCRdb to the reads, yields one record per CDR3 protein. The sample holds hundreds of thousands of distinct CDR3 sequences, around 31% seen once. What these receptors recognize is not known. The material sequenced was cultured PBMCs, taken from culture after CMV antigen stimulation. Receptor source: a human donor in good health (CMV status not recorded). Some clones in this sample may be carry-over from other donors' samples.

This clonotype was seen more than once but under ten times. V is TRBV4-3 and J is TRBJ1-2; the D gene is possibly TRBD1 (6 bases). CDR1 LGHNA and CDR2 YSLEER come from the germline V gene. The CDR3 has 15 residues. Trimming took off 1 base at V and 7 bases at J, with 16 bases between the two ends. The CDR3 is CASSQVLGGRSGYTF. CDR3 in DNA: TGCGCCAGCAGCCAAGTGCTGGGGGGCAGGAGTGGCTACACCTTC.

The rearrangement links TRBV5-3 to TRBJ2-2, with 7 bases that match TRBD2. Being an ORF, TRBV5-3 has a function that is uncertain. The CDR3 covers 15 residues. Germline trimming cut 8 bases from V and 0 bases from J; bases unmatched to any gene: 7. DNA of the CDR3: TGTGCCAGCAGTTATGGACTAGCGAACACCGGGGAGCTGTTTTTT. This codes for CASSYGLANTGELFF.

This clonotype came up once. V and J are TRBV11-2 and TRBJ2-5; the D gene is possibly TRBD2 (5 bases). Germline V gives CDR1 SGHAT, CDR2 FQNNGV. V lost 3 bases, J lost 7 bases, and 9 bases lay in between. The CDR3 totals 12 residues. The CDR3 DNA sequence: TGTGCCAGCAGCTTTGGGAGCCTGACCCAGTACTTC. Translated: CASSFGSLTQYF.